Here is one T cell receptor (beta chain) with its context. The antigen it binds to is not known. The sample holds no much larger clone one base away, and base qualities are not on file. TCRbeta CDR3 regions were amplified from genomic DNA by means of the immunoSEQ Assay, a bias-controlled multiplex PCR. Per the authors' processing: Within the assay, amplification of reference gene primers was used to estimate how many nucleated cells each sample contained. To quantify the absolute abundance of each unique TCRbeta CDR3 rearrangement, sequence reads were collapsed and filtered. For each sample, productive Simpson clonality was calculated as the square root of Simpson's diversity index across productive rearrangements. Imported from immuneACCESS, the table was reduced by TCRdb to in-frame sequences with V and J called. These copies leave out some clones; in studies compared against another copy, an unresolved V gene accounts for under half, and the cause of the remainder is not known. V and J calls and clone size are those listed in that table; D and trimming were worked out from the DNA. The table for this sample lists about 88,000 clones; under 90% of them were counted only once. The top ten hold about 15% of the sample.

The collaborating institutions used their own protocols to collect whole blood in K2EDTA tubes. For TCRbeta analysis, collaborator samples were shipped as frozen whole blood, as isolated PBMCs, or as DNA extracted from either sample type. These data belong to a study of blood T cell repertoires in COVID-19 (TCRdb year 2020). Study-wide context: Collaborator samples came from the United States, Italy and Spain and covered acute and convalescent phases of COVID-19. The material from the prospective study consisted of cDNA or gDNA derived from T cells, B-cell-depleted T cells, or PBMCs. HLA class I and class II types, where available, came from metadata supplied by the sample provider rather than from assay-based typing. Samples were obtained from the ongoing ImmuneRACE study (first 160 participants) and from 1,200 or so subjects provided by 6 global collaborators. The repertoires were released in a freely available public database meant as a resource for research on the immune response to SARS-CoV-2. The sample metadata nearly always contained a de-identified subject ID, COVID-19 status, age in years and sex. Deeply sampled blood TCRbeta repertoires from subjects exposed to, actively infected with, or recovered from COVID-19 were included in the dataset.

Reading from cysteine to phenylalanine, the CDR3 counts 16 amino acids. Only the CDR3 part of the read is kept: 48 bases, read in frame from the first base. CDR1 and CDR2, per the germline V gene, are MGHRA and YSYEKL. V has 3 bases trimmed and J has 3 bases trimmed; junction bases matching no gene number 6. The investigation overall reported the following: The amount of clinical and demographic metadata varied by source and participant and was provided uncurated.

The sequence came from a woman in her 70s with acute or convalescent COVID-19. Sample: peripheral blood. The chain is assembled from TRBV4-1 and TRBJ2-2, and 8 bases in between align with TRBD1. The DNA sequence follows: TGCGCCAGCAGCCAGGGGACAGGTGATTACACCGGGGAGCTGTTTTTT. Its translation reads: CASSQGTGDYTGELFF.